This TCR beta chain was identified in a study of monozygotic twins with inflammatory bowel disease. After re-calling the 5' RACE reads, TCRdb lists one entry per CDR3 protein, DNA absent. The sample spans some 450,000 distinct CDR3 sequences; the ten largest clones claim approximately 2.4%. The CDR3 has 14 amino acids. Germline V gives CDR1 MNHNS, CDR2 SASEGT. The source of this sequence is a human donor with ulcerative colitis or Crohn's disease, or a healthy co-twin of an affected twin (not recorded which). The specimen sequenced was blood. The chain employs TRBV6-1 and TRBJ1-5; TCRdb designates TRBD1, a call that cannot be tested without DNA. CDR3: CASSEAGQNQPQHF.